The clone carrying this T cell receptor beta chain occurred once. Germline CDR1 reads SGHRS; CDR2 reads YFSETQ. CDR3 length: 15 residues. The V gene lost 4 bases and the J gene lost 6 bases, with 19 bases spanning the gap. The data were produced by immunoSEQ multiplex PCR, yet TCRdb's version contains in-frame clones alone and is incomplete. The sample includes 2,500,000 or so clones, roughly 92% of them seen just once. This entry is derived from a study of shared clonotypes between healthy human individuals. Sequencing was done on a sample of naive CD4+ T cells from PBMCs. Subset in this sample: CD45RA+ positively selected. The chain recombines TRBV5-1 with TRBJ1-2; TRBD1 is a possible D gene (6 bases). The TCR sequence derives from a man in his late teens or twenties in good health. Some clones in this sample may be carry-over from other donors' samples. CDR3 sequence: CASSPTIAGDNGYTF. The CDR3 bases are TGCGCCAGCAGCCCCACCATAGCCGGGGACAATGGCTACACCTTC.